This record concerns one TCR beta chain sequence. The data were obtained in a study of control samples from healthy donors and cancer patients. CDR1 is LGHDT and CDR2 is YNNKEL in the germline V gene (reference sequence). CDR3 size: 16 residues. V was shortened by 0 bases and J by 2 bases, with 11 bases between the two germline ends. This table comes from immunoSEQ multiplex PCR, and its TCRdb copy is limited to in-frame clones, with some not included. The sample carries tens of thousands of clones, approximately 89% recorded once. The sequence was collected from a man in his forties with colorectal cancer. V usage is TRBV3-1 (or the pseudogene TRBV3-2) and J usage is TRBJ2-1, with D possibly matching TRBD2 (6 bases). The sequenced sample consisted of PBMCs. The CDR3 sequence: CASSQDNQRAYNEQFF. The CDR3 DNA reads TGTGCCAGCAGCCAAGATAATCAGCGGGCCTACAATGAGCAGTTCTTC.